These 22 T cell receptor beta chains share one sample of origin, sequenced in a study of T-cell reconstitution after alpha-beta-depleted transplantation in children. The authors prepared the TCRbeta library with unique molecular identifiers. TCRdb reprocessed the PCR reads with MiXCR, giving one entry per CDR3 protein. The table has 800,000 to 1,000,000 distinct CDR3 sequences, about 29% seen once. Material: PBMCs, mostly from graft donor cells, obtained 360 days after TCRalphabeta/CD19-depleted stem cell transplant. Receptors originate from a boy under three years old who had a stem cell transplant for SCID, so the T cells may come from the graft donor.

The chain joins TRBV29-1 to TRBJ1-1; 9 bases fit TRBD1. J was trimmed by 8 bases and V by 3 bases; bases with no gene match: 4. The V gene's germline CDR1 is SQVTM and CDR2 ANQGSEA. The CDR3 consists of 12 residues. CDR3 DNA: TGCAGCGTTGATAGGGGACAGGGAGAAGCTTTCTTT. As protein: CSVDRGQGEAFF. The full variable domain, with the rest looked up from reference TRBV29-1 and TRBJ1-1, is SAVISQKPSRDICQRGTSLTIQCQVDSQVTMMFWYRQQPGQSLTLIATANQGSEATYESGFVIDKFPISRPNLTFSTLTVSNMSPEDSSIYLCSVDRGQGEAFFGQGTRLTVV.

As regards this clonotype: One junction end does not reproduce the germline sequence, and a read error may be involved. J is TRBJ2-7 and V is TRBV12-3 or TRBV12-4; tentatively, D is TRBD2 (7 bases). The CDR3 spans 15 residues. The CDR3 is CACSLGRGVSYEQYF. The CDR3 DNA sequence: TGTGCCTGCAGTTTAGGGAGGGGGGTTTCCTACGAGCAGTACTTC.

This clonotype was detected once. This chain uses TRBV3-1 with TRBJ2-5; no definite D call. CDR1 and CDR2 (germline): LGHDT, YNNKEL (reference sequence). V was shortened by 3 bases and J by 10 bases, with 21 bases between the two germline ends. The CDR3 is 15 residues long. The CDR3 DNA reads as TGTGCCAGCAGCCACGGCACCCGGCAGGCCGAACGCCAGTACTTC. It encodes CASSHGTRQAERQYF.

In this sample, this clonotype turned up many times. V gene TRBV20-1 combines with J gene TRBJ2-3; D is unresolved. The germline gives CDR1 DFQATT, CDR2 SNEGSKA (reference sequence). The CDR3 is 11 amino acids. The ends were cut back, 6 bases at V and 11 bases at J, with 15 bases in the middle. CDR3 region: CSAPFPGWQYF. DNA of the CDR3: TGCAGTGCGCCATTCCCTGGATGGCAGTATTTT.

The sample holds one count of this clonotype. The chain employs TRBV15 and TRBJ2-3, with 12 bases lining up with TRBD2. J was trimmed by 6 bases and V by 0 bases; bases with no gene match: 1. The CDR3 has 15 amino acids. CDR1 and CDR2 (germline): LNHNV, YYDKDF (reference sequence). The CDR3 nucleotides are TGTGCCACCAGCAGAGAAGGGACTAGCGGGGATACGCAGTATTTT. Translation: CATSREGTSGDTQYF.

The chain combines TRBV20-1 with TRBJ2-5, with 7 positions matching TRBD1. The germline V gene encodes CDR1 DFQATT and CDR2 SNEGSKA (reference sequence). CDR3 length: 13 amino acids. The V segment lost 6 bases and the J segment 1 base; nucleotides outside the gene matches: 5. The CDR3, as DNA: TGCAGTGCAGACGGACAGGTCCAAGAGACCCAGTACTTC. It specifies CSADGQVQETQYF.

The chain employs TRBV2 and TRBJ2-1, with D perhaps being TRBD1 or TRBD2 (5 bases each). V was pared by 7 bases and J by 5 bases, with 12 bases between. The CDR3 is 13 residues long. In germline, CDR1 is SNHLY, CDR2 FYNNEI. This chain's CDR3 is CASMIRGHNEQFF. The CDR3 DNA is TGTGCCAGCATGATCCGGGGCCACAATGAGCAGTTCTTC.

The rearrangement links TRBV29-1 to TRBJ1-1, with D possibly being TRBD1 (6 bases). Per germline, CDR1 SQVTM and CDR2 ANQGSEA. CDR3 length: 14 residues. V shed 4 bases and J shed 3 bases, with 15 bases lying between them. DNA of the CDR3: TGCAGCGTTGTGGTCAGGGGCAGGGACACTGAAGCTTTCTTT. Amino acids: CSVVVRGRDTEAFF.

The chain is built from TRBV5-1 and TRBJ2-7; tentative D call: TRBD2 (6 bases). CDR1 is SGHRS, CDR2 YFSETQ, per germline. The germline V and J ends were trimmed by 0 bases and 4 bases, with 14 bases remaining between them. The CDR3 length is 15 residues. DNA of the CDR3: TGCGCCAGCAGCTTGGCCGGGGGAATTAGTTACGAGCAGTACTTC. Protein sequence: CASSLAGGISYEQYF.

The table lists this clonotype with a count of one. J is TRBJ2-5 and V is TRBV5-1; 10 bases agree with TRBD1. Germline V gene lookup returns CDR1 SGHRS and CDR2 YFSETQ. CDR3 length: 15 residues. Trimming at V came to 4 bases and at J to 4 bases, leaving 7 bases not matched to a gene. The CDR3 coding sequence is TGCGCCAGCAGCACCCGGGACAGGGGCCGAGAGACCCAGTACTTC. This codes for CASSTRDRGRETQYF.

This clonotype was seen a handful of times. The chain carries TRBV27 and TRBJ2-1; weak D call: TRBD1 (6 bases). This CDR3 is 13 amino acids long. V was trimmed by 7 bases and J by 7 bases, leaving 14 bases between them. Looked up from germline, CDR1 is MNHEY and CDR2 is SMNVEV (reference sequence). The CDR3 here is CASMHRVLNEQFF. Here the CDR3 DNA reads TGTGCCAGCATGCACAGGGTGTTAAATGAGCAGTTCTTC.

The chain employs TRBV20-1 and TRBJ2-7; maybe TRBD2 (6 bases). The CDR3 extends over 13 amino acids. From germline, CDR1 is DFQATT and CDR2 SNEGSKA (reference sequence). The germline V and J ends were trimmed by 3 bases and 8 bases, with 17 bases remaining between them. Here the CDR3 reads CSASEEGGAKQYF. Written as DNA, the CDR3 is TGCAGTGCTAGTGAGGAGGGCGGGGCAAAGCAGTACTTC.

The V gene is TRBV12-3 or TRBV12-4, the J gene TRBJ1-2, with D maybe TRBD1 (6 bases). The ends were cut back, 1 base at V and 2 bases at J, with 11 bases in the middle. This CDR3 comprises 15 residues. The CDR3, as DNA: TGTGCCAGCAGTTTAGGATCAGGGGCGAACTATGGCTACACCTTC. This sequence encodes CASSLGSGANYGYTF.

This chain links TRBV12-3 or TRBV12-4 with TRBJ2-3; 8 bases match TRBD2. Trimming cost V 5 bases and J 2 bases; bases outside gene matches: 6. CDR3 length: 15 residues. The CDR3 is CASSLSGIPTDTQYF. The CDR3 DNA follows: TGTGCCAGCAGTCTTAGCGGGATCCCCACAGATACGCAGTATTTT.

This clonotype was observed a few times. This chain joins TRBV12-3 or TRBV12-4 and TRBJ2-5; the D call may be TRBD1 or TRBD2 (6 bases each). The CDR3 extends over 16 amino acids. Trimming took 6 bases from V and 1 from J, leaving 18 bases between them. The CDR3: CASRKIARGPQETQYF. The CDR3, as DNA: TGTGCCAGCAGAAAAATAGCACGGGGGCCCCAAGAGACCCAGTACTTC.

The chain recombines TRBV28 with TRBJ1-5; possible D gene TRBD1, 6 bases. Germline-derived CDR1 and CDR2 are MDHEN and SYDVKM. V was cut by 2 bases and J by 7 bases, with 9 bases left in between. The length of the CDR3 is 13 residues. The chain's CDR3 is CASSLPGAQPQHF. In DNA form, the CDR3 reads TGTGCCAGCAGTTTACCGGGGGCCCAGCCCCAGCATTTT.

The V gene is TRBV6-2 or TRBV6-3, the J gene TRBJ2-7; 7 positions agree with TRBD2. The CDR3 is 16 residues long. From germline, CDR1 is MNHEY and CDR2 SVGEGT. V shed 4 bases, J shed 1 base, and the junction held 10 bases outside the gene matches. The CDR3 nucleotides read TGTGCCAGCAGTTCCCCGACTAGCCTTTGGTCCTACGAGCAGTACTTC. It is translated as CASSSPTSLWSYEQYF.

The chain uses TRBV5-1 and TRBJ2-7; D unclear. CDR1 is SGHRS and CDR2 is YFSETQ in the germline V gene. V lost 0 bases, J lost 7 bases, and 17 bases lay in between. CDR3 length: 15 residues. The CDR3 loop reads CASSLVMLLSLEQYF. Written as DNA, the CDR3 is TGCGCCAGCAGCTTGGTTATGTTGCTCTCTCTTGAGCAGTACTTC.

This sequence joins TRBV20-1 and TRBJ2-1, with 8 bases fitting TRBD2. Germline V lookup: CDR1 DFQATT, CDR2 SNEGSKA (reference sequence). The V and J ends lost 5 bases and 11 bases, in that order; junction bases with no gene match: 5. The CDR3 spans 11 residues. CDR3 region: CSAVLAGQQFF. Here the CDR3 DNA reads TGCAGTGCTGTCTTAGCGGGGCAGCAGTTCTTC.

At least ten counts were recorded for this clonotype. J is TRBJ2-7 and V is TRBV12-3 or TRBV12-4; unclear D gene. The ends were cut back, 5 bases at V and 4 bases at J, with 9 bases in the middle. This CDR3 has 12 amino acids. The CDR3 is CASSLGFYEQYF. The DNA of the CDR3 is TGTGCCAGCAGTCTGGGATTTTACGAGCAGTACTTC.

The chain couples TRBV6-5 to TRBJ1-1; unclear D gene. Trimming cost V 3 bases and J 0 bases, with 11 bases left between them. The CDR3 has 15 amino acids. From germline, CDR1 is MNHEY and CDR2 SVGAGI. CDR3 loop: CASSYGPDLNTEAFF. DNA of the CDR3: TGTGCCAGCAGTTATGGGCCGGACTTGAACACTGAAGCTTTCTTT.

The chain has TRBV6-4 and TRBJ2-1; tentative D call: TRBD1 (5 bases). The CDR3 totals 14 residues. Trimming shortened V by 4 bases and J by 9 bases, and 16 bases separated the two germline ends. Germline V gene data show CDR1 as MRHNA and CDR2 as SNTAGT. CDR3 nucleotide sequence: TGTGCCAGCAGTGCACTCAGGGAATATAGTGAGCAGTTCTTC. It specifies CASSALREYSEQFF.